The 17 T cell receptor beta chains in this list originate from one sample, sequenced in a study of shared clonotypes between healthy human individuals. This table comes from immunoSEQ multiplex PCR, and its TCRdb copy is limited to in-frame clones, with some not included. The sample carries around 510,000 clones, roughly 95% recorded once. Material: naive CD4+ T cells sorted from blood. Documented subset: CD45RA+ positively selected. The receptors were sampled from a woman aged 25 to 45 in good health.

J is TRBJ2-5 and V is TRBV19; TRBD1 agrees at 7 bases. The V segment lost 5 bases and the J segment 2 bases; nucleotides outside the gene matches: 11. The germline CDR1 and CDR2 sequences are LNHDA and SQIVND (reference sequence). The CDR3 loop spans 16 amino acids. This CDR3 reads CASSRRQGLRQETQYF. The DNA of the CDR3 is TGTGCCAGTAGTCGCAGACAGGGTTTGAGGCAAGAGACCCAGTACTTC.

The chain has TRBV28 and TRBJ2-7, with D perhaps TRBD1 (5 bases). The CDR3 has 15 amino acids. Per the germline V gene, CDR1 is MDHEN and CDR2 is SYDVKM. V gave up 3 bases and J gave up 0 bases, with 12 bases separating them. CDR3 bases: TGTGCCAGCAGTTTGTTCGGACACAGCTCCTACGAGCAGTACTTC. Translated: CASSLFGHSSYEQYF.

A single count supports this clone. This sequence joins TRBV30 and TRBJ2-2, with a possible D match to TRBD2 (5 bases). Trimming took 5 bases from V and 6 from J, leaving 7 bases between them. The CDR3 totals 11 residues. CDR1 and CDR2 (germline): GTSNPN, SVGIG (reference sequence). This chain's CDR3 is CAWYGAGELFF. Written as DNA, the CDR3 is TGTGCCTGGTACGGGGCCGGGGAGCTGTTTTTT.

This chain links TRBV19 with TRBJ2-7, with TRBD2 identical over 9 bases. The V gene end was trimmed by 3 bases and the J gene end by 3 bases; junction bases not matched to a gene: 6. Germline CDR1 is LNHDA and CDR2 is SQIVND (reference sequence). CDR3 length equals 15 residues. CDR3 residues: CASSISLAGNYEQYF. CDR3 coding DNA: TGTGCCAGTAGTATTAGCCTAGCGGGGAACTACGAGCAGTACTTC.

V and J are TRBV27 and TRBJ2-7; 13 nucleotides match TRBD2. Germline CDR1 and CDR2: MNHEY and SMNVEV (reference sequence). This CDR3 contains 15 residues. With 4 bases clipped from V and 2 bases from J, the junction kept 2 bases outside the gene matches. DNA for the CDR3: TGTGCCAGCAGTTCACTAGCGGGAGGGACCTACGAGCAGTACTTC. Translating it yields CASSSLAGGTYEQYF.

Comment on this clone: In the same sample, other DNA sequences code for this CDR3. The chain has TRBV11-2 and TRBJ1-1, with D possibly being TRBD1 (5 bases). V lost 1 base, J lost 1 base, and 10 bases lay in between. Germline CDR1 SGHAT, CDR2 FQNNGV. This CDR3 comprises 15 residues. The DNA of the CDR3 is TGTGCCAGCAGCTTAGTTGTGGGGGGGAACACTGAAGCTTTCTTT. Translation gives CASSLVVGGNTEAFF.

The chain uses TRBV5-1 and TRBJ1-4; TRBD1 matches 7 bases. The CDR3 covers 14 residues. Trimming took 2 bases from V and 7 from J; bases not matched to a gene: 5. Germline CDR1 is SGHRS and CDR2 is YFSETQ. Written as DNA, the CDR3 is TGCGCCAGCAGCTTAGGGGGCTGGGGTGAAAAACTGTTTTTT. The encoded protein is CASSLGGWGEKLFF.

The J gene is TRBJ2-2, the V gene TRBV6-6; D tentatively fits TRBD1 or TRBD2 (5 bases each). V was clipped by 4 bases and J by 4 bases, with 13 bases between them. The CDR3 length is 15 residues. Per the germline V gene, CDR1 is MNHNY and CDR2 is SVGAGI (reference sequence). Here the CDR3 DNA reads TGTGCCAGCAGTTTCAGCGGTGGGGGCACCGGGGAGCTGTTTTTT. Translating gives CASSFSGGGTGELFF.

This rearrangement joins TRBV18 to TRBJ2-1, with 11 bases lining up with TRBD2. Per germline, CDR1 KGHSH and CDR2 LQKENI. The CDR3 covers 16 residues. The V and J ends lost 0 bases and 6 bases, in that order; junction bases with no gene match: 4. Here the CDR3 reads CASSPPGLAEINEQFF. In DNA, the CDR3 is TGTGCCAGCTCACCACCGGGACTAGCGGAGATCAATGAGCAGTTCTTC.

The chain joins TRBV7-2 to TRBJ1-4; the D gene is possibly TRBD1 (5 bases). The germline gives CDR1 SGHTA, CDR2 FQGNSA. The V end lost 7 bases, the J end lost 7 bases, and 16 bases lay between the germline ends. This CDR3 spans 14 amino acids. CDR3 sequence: CASNLGVWSEKLFF. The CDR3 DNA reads TGTGCCAGCAACTTGGGGGTTTGGAGTGAAAAACTGTTTTTT.

The CDR3 is CASSIVQGPQHF. CDR3 coding DNA: TGTGCCAGTAGTATAGTTCAGGGGCCCCAGCATTTT. The chain couples TRBV19 to TRBJ1-5, with a tentative D call TRBD1 (5 bases). V lost 1 base and J lost 9, with 7 bases in between. In germline, CDR1 is LNHDA, CDR2 SQIVND (reference sequence). CDR3 length: 12 amino acids. Based on the CDR3 plus reference TRBV19 and TRBJ1-5, the full variable domain is DGGITQSPKYLFRKEGQNVTLSCEQNLNHDAMYWYRQDPGQGLRLIYYSQIVNDFQKGDIAEGYSVSREKKESFPLTVTSAQKNPTAFYLCASSIVQGPQHFGDGTRLSIL.

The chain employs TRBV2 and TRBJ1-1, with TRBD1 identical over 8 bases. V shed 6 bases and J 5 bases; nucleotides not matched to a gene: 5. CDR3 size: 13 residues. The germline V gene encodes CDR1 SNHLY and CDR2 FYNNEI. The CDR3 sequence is CASSGQGETEAFF. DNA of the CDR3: TGTGCCAGCAGCGGACAGGGAGAGACTGAAGCTTTCTTT.

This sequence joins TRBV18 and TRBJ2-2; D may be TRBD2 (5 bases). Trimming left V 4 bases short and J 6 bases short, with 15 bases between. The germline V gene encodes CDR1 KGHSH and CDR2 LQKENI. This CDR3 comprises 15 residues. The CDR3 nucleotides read TGTGCCAGCTCACAAGTGCATGCCGGGGCCGGGGAGCTGTTTTTT. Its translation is CASSQVHAGAGELFF.

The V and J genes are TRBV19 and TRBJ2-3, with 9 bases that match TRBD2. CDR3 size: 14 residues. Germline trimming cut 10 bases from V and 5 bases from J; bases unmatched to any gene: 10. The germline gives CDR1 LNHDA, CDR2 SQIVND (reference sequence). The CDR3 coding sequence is TGTGCCACCAGAAGGACTAGCGCAGTAGATACGCAGTATTTT. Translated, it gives CATRRTSAVDTQYF.

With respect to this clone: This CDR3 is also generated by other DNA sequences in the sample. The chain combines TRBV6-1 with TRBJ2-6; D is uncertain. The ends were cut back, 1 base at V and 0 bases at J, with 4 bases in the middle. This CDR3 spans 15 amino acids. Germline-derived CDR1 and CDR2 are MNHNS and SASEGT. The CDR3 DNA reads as TGTGCCAGCAGTGAAGGTGGCTCTGGGGCCAACGTCCTGACTTTC. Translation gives CASSEGGSGANVLTF.

The CDR3 DNA follows: TGTGCCAGCAGTTACAGGGATACGCAGTATTTT. Encoded protein: CASSYRDTQYF. The chain uses TRBV28 and TRBJ2-3; perhaps TRBD1 as D (5 bases). CDR1 is MDHEN, CDR2 SYDVKM, per germline. The CDR3 spans 11 residues. The V end lost 4 bases, the J end lost 6 bases, and 5 bases lay between the germline ends.

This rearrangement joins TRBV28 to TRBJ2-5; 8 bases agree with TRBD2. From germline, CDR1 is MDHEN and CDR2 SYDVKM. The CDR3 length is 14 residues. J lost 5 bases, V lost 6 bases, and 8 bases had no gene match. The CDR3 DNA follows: TGTGCCAGCAGCACCAGCGGGAGTGGGGAGACCCAGTACTTC. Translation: CASSTSGSGETQYF.